These T cell receptor beta chains were read from a single sample in a study of T-cell reconstitution after alpha-beta-depleted transplantation in children. TCRdb used MiXCR to reprocess the PCR reads, holding one entry per CDR3 protein. The repertoire consists of approximately 130,000 distinct CDR3 sequences, with 9.5% to 10% occurring once and the leading ten covering around 24%. The source was PBMCs, mostly from graft donor cells, collected 180 days after TCRalphabeta/CD19-depleted stem cell transplant. These receptors originate from a girl under two years old who had a stem cell transplant for combined immunodeficiency, so the T cells may come from the graft donor. CDR3s leave out the opening cysteine and the closing phenylalanine or tryptophan.

ASSFWVEAFSYNSPLH,TRBV12-3/TRBV12-4,TRBJ1-6
ASSPTGLARGNEQF,TRBV18,TRBJ2-1
ASSFLSGPGGYT,TRBV27,TRBJ1-2
ASSPGTASYEQY,TRBV28,TRBJ2-7
ASSFSGVQETQY,TRBV27,TRBJ2-5
GFMISGNTIY,TRBV20-1,TRBJ1-3
ASSQDLGWQY,TRBV3-1,TRBJ2-3
ASSLVRGLPRPYNEQF,TRBV11-2,TRBJ2-1
AISLHWGDAGAYEQY,TRBV10-3,TRBJ2-7
SAIPGTSGDTQY,TRBV20-1,TRBJ2-3
ASSLGASHEQF,TRBV5-1,TRBJ2-1
SGVRGPLETQY,TRBV20-1,TRBJ2-5
ASSQEGGVRQYEQY,TRBV4-3,TRBJ2-7
ASSVVRGYEQF,TRBV7-9,TRBJ2-1
SVLAGGRETQY,TRBV29-1,TRBJ2-5
AISQTGGYGYT,TRBV10-3,TRBJ1-2
ATRVVIRVGTGELF,TRBV6-1,TRBJ2-2
SARGWRNPTDTQY,TRBV20-1,TRBJ2-3
SAGNGIGNTEAF,TRBV20-1,TRBJ1-1
ASSLDPWGGSVETQY,TRBV12-3/TRBV12-4,TRBJ2-5
ASSYSLLAGNEQF,TRBV6-2/TRBV6-3,TRBJ2-1
ASSRQRRSYNEQF,TRBV4-3,TRBJ2-1
ASSFRGRDTQY,TRBV27,TRBJ2-3
ASSQGDRNEQF,TRBV4-3,TRBJ2-1
ASSLEAGMNTEAF,TRBV11-3,TRBJ1-1
ASSLLIRREGLGEQF,TRBV5-8,TRBJ2-1
ASSVADRRGFSPLH,TRBV9,TRBJ1-6
SARDPFSRYRGKSGELF,TRBV20-1,TRBJ2-2
ASSPPREGTDTQY,TRBV12-3/TRBV12-4,TRBJ2-3
SVEADNSLNTEAF,TRBV29-1,TRBJ1-1
ASSLVGKTDTQY,TRBV7-9,TRBJ2-3
ATSAGGGLEADTQY,TRBV24-1,TRBJ2-3
ASSLVQGRGDEQY,TRBV5-1,TRBJ2-7
ASSFNLGHYEQY,TRBV12-3/TRBV12-4,TRBJ2-7
AWPPTIGLRGSGTQY,TRBV30,TRBJ2-3
ASSYRLAGGPDTQY,TRBV5-1,TRBJ2-3
SARRSGQTHNEQF,TRBV20-1,TRBJ2-1